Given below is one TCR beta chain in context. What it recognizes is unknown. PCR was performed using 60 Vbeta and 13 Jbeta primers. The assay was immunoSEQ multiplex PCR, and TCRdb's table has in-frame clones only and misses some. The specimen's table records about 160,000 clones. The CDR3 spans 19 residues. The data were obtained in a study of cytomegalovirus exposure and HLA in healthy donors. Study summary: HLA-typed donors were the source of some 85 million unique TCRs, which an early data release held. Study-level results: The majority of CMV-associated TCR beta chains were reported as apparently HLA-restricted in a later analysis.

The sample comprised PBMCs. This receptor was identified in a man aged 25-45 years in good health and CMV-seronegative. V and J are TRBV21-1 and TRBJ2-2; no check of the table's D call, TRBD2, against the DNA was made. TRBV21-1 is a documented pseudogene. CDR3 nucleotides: TGTGCCAGCAGCAAACTCTTCTCCGGGGGACCACGGCTACGGAGGGAGCTGTTTTTT. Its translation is CASSKLFSGGPRLRRELFF.